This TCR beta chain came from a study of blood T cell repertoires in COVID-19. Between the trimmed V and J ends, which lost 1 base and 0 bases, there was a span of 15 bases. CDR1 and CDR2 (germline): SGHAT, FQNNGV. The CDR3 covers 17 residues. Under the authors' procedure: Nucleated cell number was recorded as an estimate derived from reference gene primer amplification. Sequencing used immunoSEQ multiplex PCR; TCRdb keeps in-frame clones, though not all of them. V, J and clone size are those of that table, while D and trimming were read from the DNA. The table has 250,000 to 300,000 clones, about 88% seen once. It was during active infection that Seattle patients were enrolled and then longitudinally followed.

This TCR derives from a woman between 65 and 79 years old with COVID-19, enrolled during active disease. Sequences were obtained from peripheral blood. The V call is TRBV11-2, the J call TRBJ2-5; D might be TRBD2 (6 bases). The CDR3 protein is CASSLGHSSGDQETQYF. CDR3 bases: TGTGCCAGCAGCTTAGGACATTCATCGGGGGACCAAGAGACCCAGTACTTC. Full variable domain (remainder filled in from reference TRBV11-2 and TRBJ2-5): EAGVAQSPRYKIIEKRQSVAFWCNPISGHATLYWYQQILGQGPKLLIQFQNNGVVDDSQLPKDRFSAERLKGVDSTLKIQPAKLEDSAVYLCASSLGHSSGDQETQYFGPGTRLLVL.